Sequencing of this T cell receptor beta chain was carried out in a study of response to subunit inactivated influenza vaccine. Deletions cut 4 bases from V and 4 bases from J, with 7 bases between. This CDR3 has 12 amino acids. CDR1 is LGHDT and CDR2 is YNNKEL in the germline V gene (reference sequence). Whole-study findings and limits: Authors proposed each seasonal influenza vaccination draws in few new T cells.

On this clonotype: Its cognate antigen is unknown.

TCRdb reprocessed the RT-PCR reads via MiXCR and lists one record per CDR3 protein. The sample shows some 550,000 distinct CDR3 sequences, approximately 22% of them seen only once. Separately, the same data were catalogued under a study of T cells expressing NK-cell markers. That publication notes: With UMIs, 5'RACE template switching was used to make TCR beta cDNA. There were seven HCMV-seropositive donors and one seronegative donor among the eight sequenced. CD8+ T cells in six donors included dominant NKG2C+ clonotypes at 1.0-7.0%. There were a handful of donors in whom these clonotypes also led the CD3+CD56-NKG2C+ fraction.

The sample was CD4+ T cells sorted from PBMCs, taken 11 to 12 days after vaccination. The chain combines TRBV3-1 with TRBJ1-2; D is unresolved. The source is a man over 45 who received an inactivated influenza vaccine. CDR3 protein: CASSPRSYGYTF. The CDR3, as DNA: TGTGCCAGCAGCCCAAGGTCCTATGGCTACACCTTC.